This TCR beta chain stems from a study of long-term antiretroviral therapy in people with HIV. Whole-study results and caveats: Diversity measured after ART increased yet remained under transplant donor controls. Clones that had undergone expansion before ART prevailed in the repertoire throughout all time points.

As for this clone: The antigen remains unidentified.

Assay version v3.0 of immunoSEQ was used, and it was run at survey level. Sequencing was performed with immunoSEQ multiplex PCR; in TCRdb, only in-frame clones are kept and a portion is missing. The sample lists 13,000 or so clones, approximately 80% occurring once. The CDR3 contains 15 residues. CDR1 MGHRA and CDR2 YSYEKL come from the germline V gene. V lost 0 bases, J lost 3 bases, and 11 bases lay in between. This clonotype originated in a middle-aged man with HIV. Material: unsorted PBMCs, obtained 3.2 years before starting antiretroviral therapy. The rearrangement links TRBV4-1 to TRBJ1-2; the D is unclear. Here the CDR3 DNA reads TGCGCCAGCAGCCAAGATGAAAGGGTCGACTATGGCTACACCTTC. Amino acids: CASSQDERVDYGYTF.